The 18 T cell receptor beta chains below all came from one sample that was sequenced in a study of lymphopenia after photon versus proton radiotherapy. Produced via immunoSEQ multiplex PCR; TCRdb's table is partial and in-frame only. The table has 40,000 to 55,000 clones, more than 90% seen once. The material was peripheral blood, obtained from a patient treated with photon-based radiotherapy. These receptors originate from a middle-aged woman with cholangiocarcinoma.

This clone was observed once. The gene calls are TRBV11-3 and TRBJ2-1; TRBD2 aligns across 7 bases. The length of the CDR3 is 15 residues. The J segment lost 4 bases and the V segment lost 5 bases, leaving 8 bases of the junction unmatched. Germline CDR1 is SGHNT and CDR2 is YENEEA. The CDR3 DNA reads TGTGCCAGCAGCCCAGAGGGCGGGGGATACAATGAGCAGTTCTTC. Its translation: CASSPEGGGYNEQFF.

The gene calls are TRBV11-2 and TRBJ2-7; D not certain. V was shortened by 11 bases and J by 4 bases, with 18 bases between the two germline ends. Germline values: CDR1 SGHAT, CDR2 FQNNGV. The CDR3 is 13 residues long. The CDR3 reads CASRRDKAYEQYF. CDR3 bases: TGTGCCTCCCGTAGGGATAAGGCTTACGAGCAGTACTTC. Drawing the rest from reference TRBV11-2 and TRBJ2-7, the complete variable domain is EAGVAQSPRYKIIEKRQSVAFWCNPISGHATLYWYQQILGQGPKLLIQFQNNGVVDDSQLPKDRFSAERLKGVDSTLKIQPAKLEDSAVYLCASRRDKAYEQYFGPGTRLTVT.

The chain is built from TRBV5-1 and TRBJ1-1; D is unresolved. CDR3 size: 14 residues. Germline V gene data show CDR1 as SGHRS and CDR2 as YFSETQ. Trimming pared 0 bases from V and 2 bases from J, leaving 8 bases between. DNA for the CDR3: TGCGCCAGCAGCTTGGATAGTGTCAACACTGAAGCTTTCTTT. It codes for CASSLDSVNTEAFF.

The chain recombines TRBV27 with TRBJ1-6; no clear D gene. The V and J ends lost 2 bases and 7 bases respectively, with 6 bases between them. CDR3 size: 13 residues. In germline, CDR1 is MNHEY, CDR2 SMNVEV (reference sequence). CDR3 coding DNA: TGTGCCAGCAGTTTAGGGCGGAATTCACCCCTCCACTTT. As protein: CASSLGRNSPLHF.

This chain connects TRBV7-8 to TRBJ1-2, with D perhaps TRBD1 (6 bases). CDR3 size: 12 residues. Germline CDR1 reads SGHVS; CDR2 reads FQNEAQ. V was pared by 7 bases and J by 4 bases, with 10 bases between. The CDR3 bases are TGTGCCAGCACCAAGGACAGCTATGGCTACACCTTC. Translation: CASTKDSYGYTF. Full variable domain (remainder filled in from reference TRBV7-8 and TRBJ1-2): GAGVSQSPRYKVAKRGQDVALRCDPISGHVSLFWYQQALGQGPEFLTYFQNEAQLDKSGLPSDRFFAERPEGSVSTLKIQRTQQEDSAVYLCASTKDSYGYTFGSGTRLTVV.

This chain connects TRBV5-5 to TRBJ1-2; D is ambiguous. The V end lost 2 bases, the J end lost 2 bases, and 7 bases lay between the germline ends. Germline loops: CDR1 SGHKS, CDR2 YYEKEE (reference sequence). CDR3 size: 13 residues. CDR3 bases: TGTGCCAGCAGCTTAGGGCTAAACTATGGCTACACCTTC. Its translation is CASSLGLNYGYTF.

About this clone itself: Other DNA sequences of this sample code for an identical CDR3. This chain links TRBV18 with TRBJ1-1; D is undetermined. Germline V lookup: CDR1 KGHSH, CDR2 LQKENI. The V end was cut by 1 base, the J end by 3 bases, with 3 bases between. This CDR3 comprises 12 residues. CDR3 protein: CASSPQDTEAFF. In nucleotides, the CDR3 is TGTGCCAGCTCACCACAAGACACTGAAGCTTTCTTT. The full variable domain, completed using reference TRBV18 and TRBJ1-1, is NAGVMQNPRHLVRRRGQEARLRCSPMKGHSHVYWYRQLPEEGLKFMVYLQKENIIDESGMPKERFSAEFPKEGPSILRIQQVVRGDSAAYFCASSPQDTEAFFGQGTRLTVV.

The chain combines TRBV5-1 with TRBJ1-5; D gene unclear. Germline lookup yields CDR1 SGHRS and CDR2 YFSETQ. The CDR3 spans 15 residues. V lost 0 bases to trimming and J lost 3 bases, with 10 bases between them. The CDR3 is CASSLDGQPNQPQHF. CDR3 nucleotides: TGCGCCAGCAGCTTGGACGGCCAGCCCAATCAGCCCCAGCATTTT. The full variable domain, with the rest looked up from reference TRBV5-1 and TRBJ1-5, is KAGVTQTPRYLIKTRGQQVTLSCSPISGHRSVSWYQQTPGQGLQFLFEYFSETQRNKGNFPGRFSGRQFSNSRSEMNVSTLELGDSALYLCASSLDGQPNQPQHFGDGTRLSIL.

In nucleotides, the CDR3 is TGTGCCAGCAGCCCCGTGGGGGCGCTGGGCAGGGGGGGATCACCCCTCCACTTT. This gives the protein CASSPVGALGRGGSPLHF. The chain couples TRBV25-1 to TRBJ1-6, with 7 nucleotides matching TRBD1. Germline lookup yields CDR1 MGHDK and CDR2 SYGVNS. This CDR3 comprises 18 residues. J was trimmed by 10 bases and V by 6 bases; bases with no gene match: 21.

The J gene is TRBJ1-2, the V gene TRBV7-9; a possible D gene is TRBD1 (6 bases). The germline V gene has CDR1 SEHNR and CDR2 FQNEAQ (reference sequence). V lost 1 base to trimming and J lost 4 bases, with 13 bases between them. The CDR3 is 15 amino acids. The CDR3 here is CASSLEAGESYGYTF. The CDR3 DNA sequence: TGTGCCAGCAGCTTAGAGGCAGGGGAGTCCTATGGCTACACCTTC.

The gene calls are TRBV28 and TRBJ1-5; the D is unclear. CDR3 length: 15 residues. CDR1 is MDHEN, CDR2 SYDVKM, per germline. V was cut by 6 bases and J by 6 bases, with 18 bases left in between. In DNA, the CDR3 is TGTGCCAGCAGCCCCCAGACCCTTCGGGGTCAGCCCCAGCATTTT. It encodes CASSPQTLRGQPQHF.

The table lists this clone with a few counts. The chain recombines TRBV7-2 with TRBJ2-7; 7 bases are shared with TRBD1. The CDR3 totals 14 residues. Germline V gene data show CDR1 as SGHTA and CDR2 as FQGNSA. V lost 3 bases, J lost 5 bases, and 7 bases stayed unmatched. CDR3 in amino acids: CASSLRQGINEQYF. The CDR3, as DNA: TGTGCCAGCAGCTTGAGACAGGGTATAAACGAGCAGTACTTC.

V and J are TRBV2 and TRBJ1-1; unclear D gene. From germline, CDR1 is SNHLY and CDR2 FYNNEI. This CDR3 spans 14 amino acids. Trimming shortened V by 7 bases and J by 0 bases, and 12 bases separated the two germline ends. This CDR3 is CASIGPRMNTEAFF. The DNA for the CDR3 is TGTGCCAGCATAGGTCCTCGAATGAACACTGAAGCTTTCTTT. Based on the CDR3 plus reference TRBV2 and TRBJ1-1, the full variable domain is EPEVTQTPSHQVTQMGQEVILRCVPISNHLYFYWYRQILGQKVEFLVSFYNNEISEKSEIFDDQFSVERPDGSNFTLKIRSTKLEDSAMYFCASIGPRMNTEAFFGQGTRLTVV.

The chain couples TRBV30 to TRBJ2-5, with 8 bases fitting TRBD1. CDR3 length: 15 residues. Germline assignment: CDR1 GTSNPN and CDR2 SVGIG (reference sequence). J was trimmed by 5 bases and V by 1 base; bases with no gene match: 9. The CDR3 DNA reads TGTGCCTGGAGTGCTGGACAGGGCGTTATGGAGACCCAGTACTTC. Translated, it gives CAWSAGQGVMETQYF.

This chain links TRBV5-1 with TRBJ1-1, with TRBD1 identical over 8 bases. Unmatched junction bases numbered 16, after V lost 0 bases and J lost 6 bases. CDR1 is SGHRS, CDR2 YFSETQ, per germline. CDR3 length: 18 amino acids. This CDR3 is CASSLGWSQGAKIAEAFF. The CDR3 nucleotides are TGCGCCAGCAGCTTGGGTTGGTCCCAGGGGGCGAAAATCGCTGAAGCTTTCTTT.

Here the CDR3 DNA reads TGTGCCAGCAGTCGACAGGGAATCGAAGCTTTCTTT. As protein: CASSRQGIEAFF. The chain uses TRBV6-5 and TRBJ1-1; 7 positions agree with TRBD1. The CDR3 is 12 residues long. Losses at the gene ends were 5 bases for V and 8 bases for J; bases not matched to a gene: 5. The germline V gene encodes CDR1 MNHEY and CDR2 SVGAGI.

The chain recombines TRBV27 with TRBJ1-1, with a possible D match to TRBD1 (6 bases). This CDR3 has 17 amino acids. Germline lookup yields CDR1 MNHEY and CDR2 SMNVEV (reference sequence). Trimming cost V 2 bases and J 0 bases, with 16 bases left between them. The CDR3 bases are TGTGCCAGCAGTTTAAATGGCAGGGGCAGGTTGAACACTGAAGCTTTCTTT. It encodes CASSLNGRGRLNTEAFF.

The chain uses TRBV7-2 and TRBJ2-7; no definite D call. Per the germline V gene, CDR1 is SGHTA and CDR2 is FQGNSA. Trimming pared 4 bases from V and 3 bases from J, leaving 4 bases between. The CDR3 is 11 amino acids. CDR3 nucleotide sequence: TGTGCCAGCAGCTCCCTCTACGAGCAGTACTTC. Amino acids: CASSSLYEQYF.